A selection of T cell receptor beta chains follows, all from one sample in a study of cytomegalovirus exposure and HLA in healthy donors. Repertoires were generated with immunoSEQ multiplex PCR, while TCRdb's copy carries only in-frame clones and drops some. The data contain about 140,000 clones, around 79% of them seen just once; the ten biggest clones take up 8.8%. Sequenced: PBMCs. The receptor set was obtained from a woman in her forties or fifties in good health and CMV-seropositive. The CDR3 runs from the conserved cysteine through the conserved F or W. Each record gives: D gene, clone size, V gene, J gene, CDR3 protein, CDR3 DNA. A D gene is named only where the DNA matches it firmly. Not every row has a clone size; where given, it reads once, few, many or a size class.

>TRBD2|once|TRBV29-1|TRBJ2-4
CSVEPAGDIQYF
TGCAGCGTTGAACCAGCGGGGGACATTCAGTACTTC
>TRBD1|.|TRBV2|TRBJ1-1
CASSNTGTAEAFF
TGTGCCAGCAGTAACACCGGGACAGCTGAAGCTTTCTTT
>TRBD1|.|TRBV4-3|TRBJ2-7
CASSPSFGDSSYEQYF
TGCGCCAGCAGCCCCTCTTTCGGGGACAGCTCCTACGAGCAGTACTTC
>TRBD1|.|TRBV30|TRBJ2-5
CAWSVRGFAETQYF
TGTGCCTGGAGTGTCAGGGGGTTCGCCGAGACCCAGTACTTC
>TRBD1|few|TRBV30|TRBJ1-1
CAGTGRFVNTEAFF
TGTGCCGGGACAGGGCGATTTGTGAACACTGAAGCTTTCTTT
>TRBD2|.|TRBV5-1|TRBJ2-2
CASSRTSGGGTGELFF
TGCGCCAGCAGCAGAACTAGCGGGGGGGGCACCGGGGAGCTGTTTTTT
>TRBD1|.|TRBV30|TRBJ1-5
CAWSTGQGDQPQHF
TGTGCCTGGAGCACAGGACAGGGCGATCAGCCCCAGCATTTT
>.|.|TRBV29-1|TRBJ2-4
CSVQSGETVNF
TGCAGCGTTCAAAGTGGAGAAACGGTGAACTTC
>.|.|TRBV4-1|TRBJ1-4
CASSQDDIGTHQGANEKLFF
TGCGCCAGCAGCCAAGATGACATCGGGACACATCAAGGGGCTAATGAAAAACTGTTTTTT
>TRBD2|few|TRBV19|TRBJ2-7
CASSREGTSGGFSYEQYF
TGTGCCAGTAGTAGGGAGGGGACTAGCGGGGGTTTCTCCTACGAGCAGTACTTC
>TRBD1|.|TRBV5-4|TRBJ2-7
CASSPALAGGHEQYF
TGTGCCAGCAGCCCCGCTCTAGCAGGGGGTCACGAGCAGTACTTC
>.|.|TRBV10-2|TRBJ1-4
CASSENLARREKLFF
TGCGCCAGCAGTGAGAATCTGGCCCGGCGGGAAAAACTGTTTTTT
>.|.|TRBV11-2|TRBJ2-1
CASSPQNEQFF
TGTGCCAGCAGCCCCCAAAATGAGCAGTTCTTC
>TRBD2|.|TRBV2|TRBJ2-7
CASSEGAGGIYEQYF
TGTGCCAGCAGTGAAGGGGCGGGGGGGATCTACGAGCAGTACTTC
>.|.|TRBV6-5|TRBJ2-3
CASSLTEATDTQYF
TGTGCCAGCAGCCTAACCGAGGCCACAGATACGCAGTATTTT
>.|once|TRBV28|TRBJ1-5
CASSLGQPQHF
TGTGCCAGCAGTTTGGGGCAACCCCAGCATTTT
>.|.|TRBV6-1|TRBJ2-1
CASSEGAVGADEQFF
TGTGCCAGCAGTGAGGGGGCGGTCGGGGCGGATGAGCAGTTCTTC
>TRBD1|.|TRBV10-3|TRBJ2-3
CAISETGTGGTDTQYF
TGTGCCATCAGTGAAACCGGGACAGGGGGCACAGATACGCAGTATTTT
>.|.|TRBV5-6|TRBJ1-1
CASSLGAGEAFF
TGTGCCAGCAGCTTGGGGGCAGGTGAAGCTTTCTTT
>.|.|TRBV27|TRBJ1-2
CASSLAGYGYTF
TGTGCCAGCAGTTTAGCGGGCTATGGCTACACCTTT
>.|few|TRBV28|TRBJ1-2
CASRPGGAYGYTF
TGTGCCAGCAGGCCGGGGGGAGCCTATGGCTACACCTTC
>TRBD2|.|TRBV10-3|TRBJ2-3
CAISEGGADTQYF
TGTGCCATCAGTGAGGGGGGGGCAGATACGCAGTATTTT
>.|.|TRBV27|TRBJ1-5
CASSLSVRRNQPQHF
TGTGCCAGCAGTTTATCGGTCAGGCGAAATCAGCCCCAGCATTTT
>TRBD1|.|TRBV9|TRBJ1-6
CASSKPSRDRNSPLHF
TGTGCCAGCAGTAAACCCAGCCGGGACAGAAATTCACCCCTCCACTTT
>.|.|TRBV18|TRBJ1-5
CASSRSGGGGNQPQHF
TGTGCCAGCTCCAGGAGTGGGGGCGGCGGCAATCAGCCCCAGCATTTT
>.|few|TRBV19|TRBJ1-1
CASSTGLGTEAFF
TGTGCCAGTAGTACAGGGTTGGGCACTGAAGCTTTCTTT
>TRBD2|.|TRBV28|TRBJ2-5
CASAREGPETQYF
TGTGCCAGCGCAAGGGAGGGCCCAGAGACCCAGTACTTC
>TRBD2|.|TRBV29-1|TRBJ2-3
CSVGSGGASDTQYF
TGCAGCGTTGGGAGCGGGGGGGCGTCCGATACGCAGTATTTT
>.|.|TRBV2|TRBJ2-3
CASSGGTDTQYF
TGTGCCAGCAGCGGGGGCACAGATACGCAGTATTTT
>TRBD1|once|TRBV7-9|TRBJ2-7
CSSSPWTGSLVEQYF
TGTTCCAGCAGCCCATGGACAGGTTCATTGGTCGAGCAGTACTTC
>.|few|TRBV12-2|TRBJ2-5
CASRLAYFGGRGETQYF
TGTGCAAGTCGCTTAGCGTACTTCGGGGGGCGCGGTGAGACCCAGTACTTC
>TRBD1|.|TRBV5-5|TRBJ2-1
CASSWTGVNEQFF
TGTGCCAGCAGCTGGACAGGGGTAAATGAGCAGTTCTTC
>TRBD1|.|TRBV7-9|TRBJ2-5
CASSLTGQGAEVTQYF
TGTGCCAGCAGCTTAACGGGACAGGGGGCGGAGGTGACCCAGTACTTC
>.|.|TRBV25-1|TRBJ2-7
CASRGQSYEQYF
TGTGCCAGCAGAGGACAGTCCTACGAGCAGTACTTC
>TRBD1|.|TRBV9|TRBJ2-7
CASSTRPGTGRKAYEQYF
TGTGCCAGCAGCACACGTCCCGGGACAGGGAGAAAAGCCTACGAGCAGTACTTC
>TRBD1|.|TRBV6-6|TRBJ1-2
CASSLDRGNNYGYTF
TGTGCCAGCAGTCTGGACAGGGGGAATAACTATGGCTACACCTTC
>.|.|TRBV7-9|TRBJ1-4
CASSLPVAEKLFF
TGTGCCAGCAGCTTACCCGTGGCTGAAAAACTGTTTTTT
>TRBD1|.|TRBV6-1|TRBJ1-1
CASSAYRGLGNTEAFF
TGTGCCAGCAGTGCGTACAGGGGGCTGGGGAACACTGAAGCTTTCTTT